This TCR beta chain derives from a study of T cells expressing NK-cell markers. Reanalyzing the 5' RACE reads, TCRdb keeps one entry per CDR3 protein, without DNA. Here the sample table reports 300,000 to 450,000 distinct CDR3 sequences. The receptor was derived from a man between 18 and 69 years old in good health. The specimen sequenced was blood T cells: a sorted CD56 or NKG2C T cell subset, CD4+ or CD8+ T cells, or bulk PBMC T cells (not recorded which).

The CDR3 protein is CASSFNFGTANTQYF. The V gene is TRBV12-3 or TRBV12-4, the J gene TRBJ2-3; TCRdb names TRBD1, which stays unverified in the absence of DNA. This CDR3 spans 15 amino acids.